The next 8 T cell receptor beta chains were all read from a single sample in a study of blood T cell repertoires in COVID-19. Sequencing was performed with immunoSEQ multiplex PCR; in TCRdb, only in-frame clones are kept and a portion is missing. The sample comprises around 260,000 clones, roughly 84% of which are singletons, and 0.87% rests with the top ten. The sequenced sample was peripheral blood. Receptors were obtained from a human donor with COVID-19, enrolled during active disease. The donor label of this sample is uncertain.

The sample holds a few counts of this clone. The chain has TRBV11-2 and TRBJ1-1; D gene unclear. CDR1 and CDR2 from the germline V gene are SGHAT and FQNNGV. The CDR3 has 15 residues. Between the trimmed V and J ends, which lost 5 bases and 0 bases, there was a span of 13 bases. CDR3 in DNA: TGTGCCAGCAGCGCAGGAATGAACCTGAACACTGAAGCTTTCTTT. It encodes CASSAGMNLNTEAFF. Full variable domain (remainder filled in from reference TRBV11-2 and TRBJ1-1): EAGVAQSPRYKIIEKRQSVAFWCNPISGHATLYWYQQILGQGPKLLIQFQNNGVVDDSQLPKDRFSAERLKGVDSTLKIQPAKLEDSAVYLCASSAGMNLNTEAFFGQGTRLTVV.

The rearrangement joins TRBV2 to TRBJ1-5, with 8 nucleotides matching TRBD1. This CDR3 has 15 residues. Unmatched junction bases numbered 5, after V lost 6 bases and J lost 1 base. From germline, CDR1 is SNHLY and CDR2 FYNNEI. This CDR3 is CASRQQGDSNQPQHF. CDR3 sequence (DNA): TGTGCCAGCAGACAACAGGGGGACAGCAATCAGCCCCAGCATTTT. Using reference TRBV2 and TRBJ1-5 for the parts outside the CDR3, the full variable domain is EPEVTQTPSHQVTQMGQEVILRCVPISNHLYFYWYRQILGQKVEFLVSFYNNEISEKSEIFDDQFSVERPDGSNFTLKIRSTKLEDSAMYFCASRQQGDSNQPQHFGDGTRLSIL.

This rearrangement joins TRBV5-1 to TRBJ1-6, with 7 positions matching TRBD1. This CDR3 region has 16 residues. Germline V lookup: CDR1 SGHRS, CDR2 YFSETQ. Trimming removed 0 bases from V and 9 bases from J; junction bases left unmatched: 9. CDR3 DNA sequence: TGCGCCAGCAGCTTGGAAGGGGGCTCCTTTAGTTCACCCCTCCACTTT. Its protein is CASSLEGGSFSSPLHF.

The J gene is TRBJ2-2, the V gene TRBV6-5; maybe TRBD1 (5 bases). CDR3 length: 14 residues. V was trimmed by 2 bases and J by 7 bases, leaving 11 bases between them. The germline CDR1 and CDR2 sequences are MNHEY and SVGAGI. The CDR3 DNA reads as TGTGCCAGCAGTTACCAGGGCTATAACGGGGAGCTGTTTTTT. This gives the protein CASSYQGYNGELFF.

This clone was seen at least ten times. V and J are TRBV2 and TRBJ2-6, with no clear D. This CDR3 region has 15 residues. Trimming removed 11 bases at V and 0 bases at J, with 14 bases between. Per the germline V gene, CDR1 is SNHLY and CDR2 is FYNNEI. CDR3 region: CAVSLRSSGANVLTF. Here the CDR3 DNA reads TGTGCCGTCAGCTTACGGAGCTCTGGGGCCAACGTCCTGACTTTC.

The chain links TRBV5-1 to TRBJ2-2; 7 bases are shared with TRBD1. The CDR3 sequence is 16 residues long. V lost 3 bases and J lost 1; bases outside the gene matches: 6. CDR1 and CDR2 (germline): SGHRS, YFSETQ. The CDR3 DNA reads as TGCGCCAGCAGCTCCCCACAGGGGAAGAACACCGGGGAGCTGTTTTTT. Its protein is CASSSPQGKNTGELFF.

This clone was found a few times. The rearrangement joins TRBV6-5 to TRBJ1-1, with D unresolved. The V gene lost 8 bases and the J gene lost 1 base, with 14 bases spanning the gap. The CDR3 length is 14 residues. Germline lookup yields CDR1 MNHEY and CDR2 SVGAGI. CDR3 sequence reads: CASGLEGGNTEAFF. DNA for the CDR3: TGTGCCAGCGGGCTGGAGGGAGGGAACACTGAAGCTTTCTTT.

The CDR3 here is CSLTGNYGYTF. The DNA for the CDR3 is TGCAGTCTGACAGGGAACTATGGCTACACCTTC. The V call is TRBV20-1, the J call TRBJ1-2; 7 nucleotides agree with TRBD1. After removal of 8 bases from V and 2 bases from J, the junction contained 2 bases not matched to a gene. The CDR3 is 11 residues long. Germline V lookup: CDR1 DFQATT, CDR2 SNEGSKA (reference sequence).